This is a list of T cell receptor beta chains from one sample in a study of shared clonotypes between healthy human individuals. Sequencing was performed with immunoSEQ multiplex PCR; in TCRdb, only in-frame clones are kept and a portion is missing. The sample includes some 2.3 million clones, over 90% of them seen just once. Material: naive CD4+ T cells from PBMCs. The receptors come from a young man in good health. Some clones in this sample may be carry-over from other donors' samples. Both conserved end residues are part of each CDR3. The D gene is left open where the match is weak. Some rows mark clone size as missing; the rest say once, few, many or name a class of expanded clone.

D: -
V: TRBV6-5
J: TRBJ2-7
size: -
CDR3: CASGPGRSEQYF
DNA: TGTGCCAGCGGCCCCGGCCGATCCGAGCAGTACTTC

D: -
V: TRBV9
J: TRBJ2-2
size: -
CDR3: CASRRGGSGELFF
DNA: TGTGCCAGCAGGCGGGGCGGGTCCGGGGAGCTGTTTTTT

D: -
V: TRBV2
J: TRBJ2-1
size: -
CDR3: CASRKGGSYNEQFF
DNA: TGTGCCAGCAGGAAAGGCGGCTCCTACAATGAGCAGTTCTTC

D: -
V: TRBV28
J: TRBJ2-1
size: -
CDR3: CASSQPGSGYYNEQFF
DNA: TGTGCCAGCAGCCAACCGGGTAGCGGATACTACAATGAGCAGTTCTTC

D: -
V: TRBV5-8
J: TRBJ2-7
size: -
CDR3: CASSPRVEQYF
DNA: TGTGCCAGCAGCCCGAGAGTCGAGCAGTACTTC

D: -
V: TRBV30
J: TRBJ1-2
size: -
CDR3: CAWSAAPYGYTF
DNA: TGTGCCTGGAGTGCAGCACCTTATGGCTACACCTTC

D: -
V: TRBV2
J: TRBJ2-7
size: -
CDR3: CASSGGRRYEQYF
DNA: TGTGCCAGCAGTGGAGGTCGGCGGTACGAGCAGTACTTC

D: TRBD1
V: TRBV11-2
J: TRBJ1-4
size: -
CDR3: CASSSGQGKLFF
DNA: TGTGCCAGCAGCTCGGGACAGGGGAAACTGTTTTTT

D: TRBD2
V: TRBV28
J: TRBJ2-2
size: once
CDR3: CASSPFQGLAGQGSGELFF
DNA: TGTGCCAGCAGCCCCTTTCAAGGACTAGCGGGGCAGGGGTCCGGGGAGCTGTTTTTT

D: TRBD1
V: TRBV5-1
J: TRBJ2-2
size: -
CDR3: CASSWGQGSLKSGELFF
DNA: TGCGCCAGCAGCTGGGGACAGGGGTCACTAAAATCCGGGGAGCTGTTTTTT

D: -
V: TRBV4-1
J: TRBJ2-3
size: -
CDR3: CASSQDALSHTVTDTQYF
DNA: TGCGCCAGCAGCCAAGATGCCCTGTCACACACAGTCACAGATACGCAGTATTTT

D: -
V: TRBV21-1
J: TRBJ2-7
size: -
CDR3: CASSKALPIRYEQYF
DNA: TGTGCCAGCAGCAAAGCGCTCCCCATTCGTTACGAGCAGTACTTC

D: -
V: TRBV7-2
J: TRBJ1-3
size: -
CDR3: CASSIGGVSGNTIYF
DNA: TGTGCCAGCAGCATAGGGGGGGTGTCTGGAAACACCATATATTTT

D: -
V: TRBV25-1
J: TRBJ2-7
size: few
CDR3: CASSEYNDGEQYF
DNA: TGTGCCAGCAGTGAATATAATGACGGGGAGCAGTACTTC

D: -
V: TRBV28
J: TRBJ1-3
size: -
CDR3: CASSFPRAGGNTIYF
DNA: TGTGCCAGCAGTTTCCCCAGGGCTGGGGGAAACACCATATATTTT

D: TRBD2
V: TRBV9
J: TRBJ2-1
size: -
CDR3: CASSSTGRPYNEQFF
DNA: TGTGCCAGCAGCTCCACCGGGAGGCCGTACAATGAGCAGTTCTTC

D: -
V: TRBV7-3
J: TRBJ2-6
size: -
CDR3: CASSRGNSGANVLTF
DNA: TGTGCCAGCAGCCGAGGGAACTCTGGGGCCAACGTCCTGACTTTC

D: TRBD2
V: TRBV5-1
J: TRBJ2-2
size: -
CDR3: CASSLGLAGSGGELFF
DNA: TGCGCCAGCAGCTTGGGCCTAGCGGGATCGGGCGGGGAGCTGTTTTTT

D: TRBD2
V: TRBV7-2
J: TRBJ2-1
size: -
CDR3: CASSGRGTSVNEQFF
DNA: TGTGCCAGCAGCGGCCGCGGGACTAGCGTCAATGAGCAGTTCTTC

D: -
V: TRBV9
J: TRBJ1-2
size: -
CDR3: CASSPRLGEDTYGYTF
DNA: TGTGCCAGCAGCCCCCGTCTGGGGGAGGACACCTATGGCTACACCTTC

D: -
V: TRBV11-2
J: TRBJ2-4
size: -
CDR3: CASSDPGHTPAKNIQYF
DNA: TGTGCCAGCAGCGACCCGGGACACACCCCGGCCAAAAACATTCAGTACTTC

D: -
V: TRBV5-5
J: TRBJ1-2
size: -
CDR3: CASSLTQANYGYTF
DNA: TGTGCCAGCAGCTTAACGCAAGCTAACTATGGCTACACCTTC

D: TRBD2
V: TRBV19
J: TRBJ2-3
size: -
CDR3: CASRQAGTTTDTQYF
DNA: TGTGCCAGTAGGCAAGCGGGAACCACCACAGATACGCAGTATTTT

D: -
V: TRBV7-9
J: TRBJ2-2
size: -
CDR3: CASSLLRGLDTGELFF
DNA: TGTGCCAGCAGCTTATTGCGGGGACTGGACACCGGGGAGCTGTTTTTT

D: TRBD2
V: TRBV7-9
J: TRBJ2-1
size: once
CDR3: CASSPRTSGNNEQFF
DNA: TGTGCCAGCAGCCCTCGGACTAGCGGAAACAATGAGCAGTTCTTC

D: -
V: TRBV15
J: TRBJ1-3
size: once
CDR3: CATSREGLISGNTIYF
DNA: TGTGCCACCAGCAGAGAGGGACTGATCTCTGGAAACACCATATATTTT

D: -
V: TRBV28
J: TRBJ2-5
size: -
CDR3: CASSSIKKTQYF
DNA: TGTGCCAGCTCCTCGATCAAAAAGACCCAGTACTTC

D: TRBD1
V: TRBV18
J: TRBJ1-4
size: -
CDR3: CASSRQGAEKLFF
DNA: TGTGCCAGCTCACGACAGGGGGCGGAAAAACTGTTTTTT

D: -
V: TRBV28
J: TRBJ1-2
size: -
CDR3: CASSTSGKNYGYTF
DNA: TGTGCCAGCAGTACCTCGGGGAAGAACTATGGCTACACCTTC

D: -
V: TRBV2
J: TRBJ2-3
size: -
CDR3: CASSESSPATDTQYF
DNA: TGTGCCAGCAGTGAAAGCAGCCCGGCCACAGATACGCAGTATTTT

D: -
V: TRBV27
J: TRBJ1-2
size: -
CDR3: CASSSSTVNYGYTF
DNA: TGTGCCAGCAGTTCCTCGACCGTTAACTATGGCTACACCTTC

D: -
V: TRBV2
J: TRBJ1-1
size: few
CDR3: CASTGTQMNTEAFF
DNA: TGTGCCAGCACCGGGACGCAAATGAACACTGAAGCTTTCTTT

D: -
V: TRBV7-3
J: TRBJ2-1
size: once
CDR3: CASSATWGQGGVEVEQFF
DNA: TGTGCCAGCAGCGCCACATGGGGCCAGGGGGGAGTGGAGGTTGAGCAGTTCTTC

D: TRBD1
V: TRBV15
J: TRBJ2-4
size: -
CDR3: CATTQLRGQGKNIQYF
DNA: TGTGCCACCACCCAGCTAAGGGGACAGGGCAAAAACATTCAGTACTTC

D: -
V: TRBV7-8
J: TRBJ1-2
size: -
CDR3: CASSENSGTGYTF
DNA: TGTGCCAGCAGCGAGAACTCAGGCACTGGCTACACCTTC

D: TRBD1
V: TRBV18
J: TRBJ1-1
size: -
CDR3: CASSQGQTTEAFF
DNA: TGTGCCAGCTCACAGGGACAGACGACTGAAGCTTTCTTT

D: -
V: TRBV30
J: TRBJ2-7
size: -
CDR3: CAWSGTEPYEQYF
DNA: TGTGCCTGGAGTGGCACTGAGCCCTACGAGCAGTACTTC

D: -
V: TRBV29-1
J: TRBJ1-2
size: -
CDR3: CSVEMRAGANYGYTF
DNA: TGCAGCGTTGAGATGAGGGCAGGAGCTAACTATGGCTACACCTTC

D: -
V: TRBV5-1
J: TRBJ2-3
size: -
CDR3: CASSPSAPDTQYF
DNA: TGCGCCAGCAGCCCGAGCGCCCCTGATACGCAGTATTTT

D: TRBD1
V: TRBV4-1
J: TRBJ2-7
size: -
CDR3: CASSRTTGGEQYF
DNA: TGCGCCAGCAGCCGGACCACAGGGGGCGAGCAGTACTTC

D: -
V: TRBV28
J: TRBJ1-1
size: -
CDR3: CATRGPMNTEAFF
DNA: TGTGCCACCAGGGGACCGATGAACACTGAAGCTTTCTTT